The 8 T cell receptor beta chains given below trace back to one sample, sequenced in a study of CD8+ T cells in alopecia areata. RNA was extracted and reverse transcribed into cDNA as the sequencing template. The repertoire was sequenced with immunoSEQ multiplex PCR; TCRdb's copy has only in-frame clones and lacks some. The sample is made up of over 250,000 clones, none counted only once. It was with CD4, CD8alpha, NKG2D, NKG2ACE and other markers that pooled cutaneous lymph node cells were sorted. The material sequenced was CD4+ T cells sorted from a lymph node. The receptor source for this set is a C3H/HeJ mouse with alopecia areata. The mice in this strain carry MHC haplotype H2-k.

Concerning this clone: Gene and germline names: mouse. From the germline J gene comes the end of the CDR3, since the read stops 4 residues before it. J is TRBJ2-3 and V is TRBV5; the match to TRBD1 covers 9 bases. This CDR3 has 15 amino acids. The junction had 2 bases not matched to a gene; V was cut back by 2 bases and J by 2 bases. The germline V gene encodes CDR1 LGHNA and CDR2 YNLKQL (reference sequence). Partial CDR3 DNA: TGTGCCAGCAGCCAAACAGGGGGCGATGCAGAA. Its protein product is CASSQTGGDAE. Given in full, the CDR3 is CASSQTGGDAETLYF.

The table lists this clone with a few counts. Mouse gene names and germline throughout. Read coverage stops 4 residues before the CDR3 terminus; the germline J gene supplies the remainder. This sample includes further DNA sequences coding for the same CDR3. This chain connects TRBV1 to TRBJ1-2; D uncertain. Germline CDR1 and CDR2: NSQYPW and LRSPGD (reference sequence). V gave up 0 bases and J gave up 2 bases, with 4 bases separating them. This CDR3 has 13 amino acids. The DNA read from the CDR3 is TGCACCTGCAGTGCAGACAGTAACTCC. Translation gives CTCSADSNS. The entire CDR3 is CTCSADSNSDYTF.

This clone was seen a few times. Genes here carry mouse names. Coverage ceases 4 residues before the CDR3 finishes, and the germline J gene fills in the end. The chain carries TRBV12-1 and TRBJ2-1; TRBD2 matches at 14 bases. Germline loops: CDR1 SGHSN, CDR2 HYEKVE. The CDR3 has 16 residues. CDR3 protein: CASSVPGLGGQAEQFF. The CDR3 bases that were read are TGTGCCAGCTCTGTCCCGGGACTGGGGGGGCAGGCT.

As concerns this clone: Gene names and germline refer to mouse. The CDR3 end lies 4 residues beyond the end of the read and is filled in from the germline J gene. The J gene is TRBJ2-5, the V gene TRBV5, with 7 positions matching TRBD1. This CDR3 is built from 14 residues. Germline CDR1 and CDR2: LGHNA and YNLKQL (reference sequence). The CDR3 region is CASSQDGDRDTQYF. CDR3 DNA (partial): TGTGCCAGCAGCCAAGATGGGGACAGAGAC.

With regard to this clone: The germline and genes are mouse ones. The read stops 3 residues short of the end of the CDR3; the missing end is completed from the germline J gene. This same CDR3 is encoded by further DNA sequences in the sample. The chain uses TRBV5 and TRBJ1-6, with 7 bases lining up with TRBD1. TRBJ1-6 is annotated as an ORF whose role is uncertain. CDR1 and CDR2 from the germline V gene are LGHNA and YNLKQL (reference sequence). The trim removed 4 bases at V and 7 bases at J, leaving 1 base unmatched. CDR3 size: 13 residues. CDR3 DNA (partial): TGTGCCAGCAGCCCGGGACAGAATTCGCCC. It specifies CASSPGQNSP. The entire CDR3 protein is CASSPGQNSPLYF.

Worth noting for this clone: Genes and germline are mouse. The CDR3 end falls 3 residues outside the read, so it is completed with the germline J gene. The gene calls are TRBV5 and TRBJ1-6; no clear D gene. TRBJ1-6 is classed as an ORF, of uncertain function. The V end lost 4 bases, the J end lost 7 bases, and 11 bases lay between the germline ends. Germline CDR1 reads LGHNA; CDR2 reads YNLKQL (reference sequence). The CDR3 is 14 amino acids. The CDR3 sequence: CASSPEWGNSPLYF. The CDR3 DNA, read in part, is TGTGCCAGCAGCCCAGAATGGGGAAATTCGCCC.

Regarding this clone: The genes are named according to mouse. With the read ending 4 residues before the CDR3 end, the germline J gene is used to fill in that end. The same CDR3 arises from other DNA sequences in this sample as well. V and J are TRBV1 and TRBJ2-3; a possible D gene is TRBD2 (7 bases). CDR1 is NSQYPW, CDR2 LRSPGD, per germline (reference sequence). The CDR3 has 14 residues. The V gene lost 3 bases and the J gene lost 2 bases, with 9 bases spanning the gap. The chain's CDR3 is CTCSAGGLAETLYF. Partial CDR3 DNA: TGCACCTGCAGTGCCGGGGGGCTTGCAGAA.

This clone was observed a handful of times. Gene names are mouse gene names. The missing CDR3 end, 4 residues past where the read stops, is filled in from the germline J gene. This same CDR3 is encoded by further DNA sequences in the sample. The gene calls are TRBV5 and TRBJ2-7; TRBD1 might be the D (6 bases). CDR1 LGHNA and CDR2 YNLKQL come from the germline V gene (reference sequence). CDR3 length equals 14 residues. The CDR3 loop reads CASSQDPQGYEQYF. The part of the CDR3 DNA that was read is TGTGCCAGCAGCCAAGACCCACAGGGTTAT.